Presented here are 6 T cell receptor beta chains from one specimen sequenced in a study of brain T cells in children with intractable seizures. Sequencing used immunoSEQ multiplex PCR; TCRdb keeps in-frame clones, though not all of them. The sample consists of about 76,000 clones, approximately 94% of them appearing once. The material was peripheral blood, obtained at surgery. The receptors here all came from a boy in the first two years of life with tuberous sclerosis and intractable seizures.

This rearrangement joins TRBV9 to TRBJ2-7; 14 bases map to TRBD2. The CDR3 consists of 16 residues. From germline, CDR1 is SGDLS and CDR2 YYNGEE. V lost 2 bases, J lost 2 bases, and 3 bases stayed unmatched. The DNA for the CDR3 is TGTGCCAGCAGCGTCTCGGGACTAGCGGGGGCCTACGAGCAGTACTTC. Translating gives CASSVSGLAGAYEQYF.

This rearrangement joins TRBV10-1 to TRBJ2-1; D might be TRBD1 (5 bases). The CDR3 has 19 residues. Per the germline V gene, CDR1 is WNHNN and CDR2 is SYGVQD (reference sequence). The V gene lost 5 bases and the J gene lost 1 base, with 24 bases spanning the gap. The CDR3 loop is CASSRHQVGYRRSYNEQFF. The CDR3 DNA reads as TGCGCCAGCAGTCGACATCAGGTTGGGTACAGGCGATCCTACAATGAGCAGTTCTTC.

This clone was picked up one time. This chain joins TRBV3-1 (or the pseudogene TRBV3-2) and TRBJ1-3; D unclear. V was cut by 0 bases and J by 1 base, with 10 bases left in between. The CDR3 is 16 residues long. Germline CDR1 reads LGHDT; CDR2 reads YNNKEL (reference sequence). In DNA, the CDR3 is TGTGCCAGCAGCCAAGATAGGTCGAAGTCTGGAAACACCATATATTTT. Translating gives CASSQDRSKSGNTIYF.

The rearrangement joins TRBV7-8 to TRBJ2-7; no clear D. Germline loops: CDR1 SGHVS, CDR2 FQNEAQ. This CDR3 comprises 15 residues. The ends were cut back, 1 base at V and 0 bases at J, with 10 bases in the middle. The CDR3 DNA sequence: TGTGCCAGCAGCTTAGGTACGGTCAGCTCCTACGAGCAGTACTTC. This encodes CASSLGTVSSYEQYF. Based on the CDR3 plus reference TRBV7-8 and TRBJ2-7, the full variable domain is GAGVSQSPRYKVAKRGQDVALRCDPISGHVSLFWYQQALGQGPEFLTYFQNEAQLDKSGLPSDRFFAERPEGSVSTLKIQRTQQEDSAVYLCASSLGTVSSYEQYFGPGTRLTVT.

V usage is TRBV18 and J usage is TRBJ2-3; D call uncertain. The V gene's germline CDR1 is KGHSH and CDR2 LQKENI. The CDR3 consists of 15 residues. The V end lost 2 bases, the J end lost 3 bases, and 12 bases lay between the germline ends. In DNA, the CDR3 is TGTGCCAGCTCACCAGAACAAACCGGAACAGATACGCAGTATTTT. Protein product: CASSPEQTGTDTQYF. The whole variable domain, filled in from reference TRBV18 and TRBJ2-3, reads NAGVMQNPRHLVRRRGQEARLRCSPMKGHSHVYWYRQLPEEGLKFMVYLQKENIIDESGMPKERFSAEFPKEGPSILRIQQVVRGDSAAYFCASSPEQTGTDTQYFGPGTRLTVL.

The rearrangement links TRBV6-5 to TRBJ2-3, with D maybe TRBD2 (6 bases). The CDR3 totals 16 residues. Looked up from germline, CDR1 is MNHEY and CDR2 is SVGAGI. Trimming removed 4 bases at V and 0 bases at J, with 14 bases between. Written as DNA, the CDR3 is TGTGCCAGCAGTTCCGCGAAGGGGAGGAGCACAGATACGCAGTATTTT. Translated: CASSSAKGRSTDTQYF.